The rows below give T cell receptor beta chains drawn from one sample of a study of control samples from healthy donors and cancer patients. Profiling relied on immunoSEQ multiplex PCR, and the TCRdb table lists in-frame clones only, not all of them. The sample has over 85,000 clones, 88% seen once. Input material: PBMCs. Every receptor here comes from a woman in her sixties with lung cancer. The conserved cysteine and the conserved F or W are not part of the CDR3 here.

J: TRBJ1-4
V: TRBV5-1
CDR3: ASSNPGGTNEKLF

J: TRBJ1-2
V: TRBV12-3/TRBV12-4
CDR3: ASSQRNWMGYT

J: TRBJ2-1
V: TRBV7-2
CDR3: ASSPPGLAINEQF

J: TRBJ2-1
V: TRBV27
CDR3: ASNVFVHAYNEQF

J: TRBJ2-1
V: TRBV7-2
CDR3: ASSMGQGNEQF

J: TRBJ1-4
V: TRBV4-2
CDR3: ASSRMPTNEKLF

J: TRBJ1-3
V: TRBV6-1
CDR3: ASSEIYELSGNTIY

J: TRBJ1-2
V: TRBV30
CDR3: AWSANYGYT

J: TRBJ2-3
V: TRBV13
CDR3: ASSEPGQGADTQY

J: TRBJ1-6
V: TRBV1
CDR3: TSSQDRGSALH

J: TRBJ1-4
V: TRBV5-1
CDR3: ASSSGQSLEKLF

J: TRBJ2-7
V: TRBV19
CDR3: ASSIVLADYEQY

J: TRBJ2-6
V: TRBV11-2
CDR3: ASSQNYGSGANVLT

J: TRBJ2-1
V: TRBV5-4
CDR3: ASRLAGATREQF

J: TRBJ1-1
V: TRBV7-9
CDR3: ASSRQVTEAF

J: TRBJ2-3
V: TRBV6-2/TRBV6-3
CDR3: ASSWQRTDTQY

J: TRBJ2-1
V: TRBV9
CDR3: ASSPRTSGRGNEQF

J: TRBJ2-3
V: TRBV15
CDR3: ATSRGLAAQSDTQY

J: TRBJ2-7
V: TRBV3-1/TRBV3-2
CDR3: ASSQASWEQY

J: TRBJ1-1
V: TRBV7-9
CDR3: ASSLQGMNTEAF

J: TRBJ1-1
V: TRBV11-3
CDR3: ASSLGGSRTAF

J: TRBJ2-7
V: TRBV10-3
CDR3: AISERDRVSYEQY

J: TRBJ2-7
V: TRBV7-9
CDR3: ASSPGTNAYEQY

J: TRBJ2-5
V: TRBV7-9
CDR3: ASSFGGGQETQY

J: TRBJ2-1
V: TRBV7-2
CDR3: ASSSGLYYNEQF

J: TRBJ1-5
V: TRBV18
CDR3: ASSPREGHNQPQH

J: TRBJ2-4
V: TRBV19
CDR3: ASSRAGGKNIQY

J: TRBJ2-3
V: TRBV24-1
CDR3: ATSDVGASSTDTQY

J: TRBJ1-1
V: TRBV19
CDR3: ASKGQGRFENTEAF

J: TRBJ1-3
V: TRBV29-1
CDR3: SGSGTPGNTIY

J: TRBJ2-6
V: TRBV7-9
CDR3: ASRLDSGANVLT

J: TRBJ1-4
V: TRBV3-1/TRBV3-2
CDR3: ASSPGQGLATNEKLF

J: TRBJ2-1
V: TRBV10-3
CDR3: AISGRGYEQF

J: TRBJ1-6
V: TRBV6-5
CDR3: ASRGAGETSAPLH

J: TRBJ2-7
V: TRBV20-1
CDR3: SARQGDEQY

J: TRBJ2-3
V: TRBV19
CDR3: ASSTYSGRANTQY

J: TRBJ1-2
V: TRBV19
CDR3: ASSIFTWARYGYT

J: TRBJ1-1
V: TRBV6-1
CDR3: ASSEGYAMNTEAF

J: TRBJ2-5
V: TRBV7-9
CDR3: ASSFARAETQY

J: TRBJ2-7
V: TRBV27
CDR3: ASSMTGTVASYEQY

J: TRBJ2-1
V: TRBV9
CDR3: ASSVEGQGGNEQF

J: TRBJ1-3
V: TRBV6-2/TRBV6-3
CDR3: ASSAPGQGSGNTIY

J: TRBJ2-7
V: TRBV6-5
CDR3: ASSPLPGLGYEQY

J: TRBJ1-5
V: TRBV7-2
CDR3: ASSHGQGYQPQH

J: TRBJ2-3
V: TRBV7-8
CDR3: ASSFSHPDTQY

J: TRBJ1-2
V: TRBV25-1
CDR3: ASSESRTVYGYT

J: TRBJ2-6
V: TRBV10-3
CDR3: AIRRTGDSGANVLT

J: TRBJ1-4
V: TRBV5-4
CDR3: ASSLTGNEKLF

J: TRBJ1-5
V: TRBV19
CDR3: ASSQTGTGGTLQPQH

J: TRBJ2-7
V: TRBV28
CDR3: ASSLSGVQY

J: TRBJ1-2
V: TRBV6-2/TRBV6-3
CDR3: ASSSRRQGMNYGYT

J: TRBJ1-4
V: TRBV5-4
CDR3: ASSLPGTNEKLF

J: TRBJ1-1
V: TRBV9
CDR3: ASSVGFGRNTEAF

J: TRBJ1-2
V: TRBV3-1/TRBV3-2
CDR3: ASSQGIFGGLSYGYT